This TCR beta chain derives from a study of blood T cell repertoires in COVID-19. Looking at the study overall: The study counted Cohort 3 donors as recovered given two negative PCRs, clearance, or symptom resolution.

Original methodology: How many nucleated cells were present was estimated from reference gene primer amplification. Sequencing was performed with immunoSEQ multiplex PCR; in TCRdb, only in-frame clones are kept and a portion is missing. V and J calls and clone size are those listed in that table; D and trimming were worked out from the DNA. The sample lists about 270,000 clones, around 89% occurring once. Sequenced sample: PBMCs or T cells enriched from blood (not recorded which). This clonotype was obtained from a woman aged 55-75 years in a cohort exposed to, infected with or recovered from COVID-19 (not recorded which).

In DNA, the CDR3 is TGTGCCAGCAGTTTATCGGCCCCCAGGAACACCGGGGAGCTGTTTTTT. It codes for CASSLSAPRNTGELFF. The V and J genes are TRBV27 and TRBJ2-2, with D unresolved. CDR1 MNHEY and CDR2 SMNVEV come from the germline V gene (reference sequence). The CDR3 runs 16 residues. The ends were cut back, 0 bases at V and 1 base at J, with 9 bases in the middle.